This is a list of T cell receptor beta chains from one sample in a study of monozygotic twins with cystic fibrosis. The protocol was immunoSEQ multiplex PCR, while the TCRdb copy is restricted to in-frame clones and leaves out a portion. The sample holds fewer than 25,000 clones, roughly 89% seen once. The sequencing input was blood. The source is a woman under 40 with cystic fibrosis. The CDR3 runs from the conserved cysteine through the conserved F or W. A D gene is named only where the DNA matches it firmly. Rows give clone size only sometimes, using once, few, many, or a class for an expanded clone.

TGTGCCAGCAGCCCGGGACAGGGGCTCCAAGAGACCCAGTACTTC	CASSPGQGLQETQYF	TRBV14	TRBJ2-5	.	TRBD1
TGTGCCAGCAGCCGTTTCACGACAGGGACGAACACCGGGGAGCTGTTTTTT	CASSRFTTGTNTGELFF	TRBV14	TRBJ2-2	.	TRBD1
TGTGCCAGCAGCATAACAGGAGAGAGTCCCTACGAGCAGTACTTC	CASSITGESPYEQYF	TRBV5-4	TRBJ2-7	.	.
TGTGCCAGCAGTGAAGGTTCAGGGGGCTTTTCAGATACGCAGTATTTT	CASSEGSGGFSDTQYF	TRBV6-1	TRBJ2-3	.	TRBD1
TGTGCCAGCATCCTGGCGGTCGGGCCTAGGGATAATTCACCCCTCCACTTT	CASILAVGPRDNSPLHF	TRBV7-9	TRBJ1-6	.	.
TGTGCCAGCAATCTACAGGGGGCGCTGGGGGAGCAGTTCTTC	CASNLQGALGEQFF	TRBV5-4	TRBJ2-1	once	TRBD1
TGCGCCAGCAGCTTGGATGCGGTCTCCTACAATGAGCAGTTCTTC	CASSLDAVSYNEQFF	TRBV5-1	TRBJ2-1	.	.
TGCGCCAGCAGCCAAGGGGTAGCGAGCTCCTACGAGCAGTACTTC	CASSQGVASSYEQYF	TRBV4-3	TRBJ2-7	once	.
TGTGCCAGCAGCTCGGATGCGGATACGCAGTATTTT	CASSSDADTQYF	TRBV9	TRBJ2-3	.	.
TGTGCCAGCATTCTACAGGGGAATCAGCCCCAGCATTTT	CASILQGNQPQHF	TRBV28	TRBJ1-5	few	TRBD1
TGCGCCAGCAGCCAAGACACGGGCCACCCGAGGATAGATCAGCCCCAGCATTTT	CASSQDTGHPRIDQPQHF	TRBV4-1	TRBJ1-5	.	.
TGTGCCAGCAGTTTATCGAACACCGGGGAGCTGTTTTTT	CASSLSNTGELFF	TRBV27	TRBJ2-2	.	.
TGTGCCAGCAGTGAGCCGAGGCCCCTCTGCGAGCAGTACTTC	CASSEPRPLCEQYF	TRBV6-4	TRBJ2-7	once	.
TGTGCCTGGGGTACACGGCCGAATGAAAAACTGTTTTTT	CAWGTRPNEKLFF	TRBV30	TRBJ1-4	.	.
TGTGCCAGCAGTCTTAGGCGGGGGGCCTACAATGAGCAGTTCTTC	CASSLRRGAYNEQFF	TRBV6-5	TRBJ2-1	.	TRBD2
TGCGCCAGCAGGTCTAGCGGGGGGGCTTACGAGCAGTACTTC	CASRSSGGAYEQYF	TRBV10-2	TRBJ2-7	.	TRBD2
TGCAGCGTTGAAGTGGGACAGGGGCGGTACGAGCAGTACTTC	CSVEVGQGRYEQYF	TRBV29-1	TRBJ2-7	.	TRBD1
TGTGCCAGCAGTCTAGCCCCGGGACAGGGAACGTCTGGGCAGTACTTC	CASSLAPGQGTSGQYF	TRBV5-4	TRBJ2-7	.	TRBD1
TGTGCCATCAGTGATACAGGAATCTCTGGAAACACCATATATTTT	CAISDTGISGNTIYF	TRBV10-3	TRBJ1-3	.	.
TGTGCCAGCAGTTTGATAGCGAGCTCCTACAATGAGCAGTTCTTC	CASSLIASSYNEQFF	TRBV28	TRBJ2-1	.	.
TGCGCCAGCAGCCCCTCCCCGGGAGGGTCTATCTATGGCTACACCTTC	CASSPSPGGSIYGYTF	TRBV4-1	TRBJ1-2	.	.
TGTGCCAGCAGCTTAGGAGGGGGCGAGCAGTACTTC	CASSLGGGEQYF	TRBV7-2	TRBJ2-7	.	.
TGTGCCAGCAGTTACGTAAGTGAAGCTTTCTTT	CASSYVSEAFF	TRBV6-6	TRBJ1-1	.	.